This note documents a single T cell receptor (beta chain) sequence. No antigen is known for it. Base-call qualities are not available, and no considerably larger clone is one nucleotide away. Enrolling through a virtual design, the prospective study's participants ranged in age from roughly 18 to 100 years and lived across 24 United States geographic areas. To assign participants to cohorts, the prospective study relied on clinical history that participants themselves reported in a screening survey and a study questionnaire. For ImmuneRACE Cohort 3, a participant was defined as recovered based on two consecutive negative NP/OP PCR tests, clearance by a healthcare professional, or resolution of symptoms. In the prospective study, whole blood, serum and a nasopharyngeal or oropharyngeal swab were collected from each participant by mobile phlebotomists. Prospective study participants could optionally give additional blood draws and questionnaires over an approximately two-month period. Before DNA extraction, prospective study blood samples were shipped either frozen or at room temperature.

This record comes from a study of blood T cell repertoires in COVID-19 (dated by TCRdb to the early 2020s). Study-level background: Samples covering the acute and convalescent phases of COVID-19 were provided by collaborators in the United States, Italy and Spain. Subjects who had been exposed to COVID-19, were actively infected with it, or had recovered from it provided the deeply sampled blood TCRbeta repertoires that made up the dataset. Nearly every sample came with metadata listing a de-identified subject ID, COVID-19 status, age in years and sex. The material from the prospective study consisted of cDNA or gDNA derived from T cells, B-cell-depleted T cells, or PBMCs. The samples were drawn from the first 160 participants of the ongoing ImmuneRACE study and from some 1,300 subjects provided by 6 global collaborators. HLA class I and class II types, where available, came from metadata supplied by the sample provider rather than from assay-based typing. The repertoires were released in a freely available public database meant as a resource for research on the immune response to SARS-CoV-2.

Paper-wide results and their limitations: How much clinical and demographic metadata was included differed by source and by participant, and the metadata was provided uncurated.

The immunoSEQ Assay, a bias-controlled multiplex PCR, was used to amplify TCRbeta CDR3 regions from genomic DNA. In the paper's pipeline: Nucleated cell counts per sample were estimated from amplification of reference gene primers within the assay. To quantify the absolute abundance of each unique TCRbeta CDR3 rearrangement, sequence reads were collapsed and filtered. Productive Simpson clonality was computed per sample as the square root of Simpson's diversity index over productive rearrangements. The table comes from immuneACCESS by way of TCRdb, which keeps in-frame sequences with V and J called. Part of the clones is missing from these tables; in studies checked, under half for an unresolved V gene and the rest for unknown reasons. V and J calls and clone size follow that table, whereas D and trimming were derived from the DNA. The sample includes fewer than 400,000 clones, with approximately 85% observed a single time. Roughly 2% of the sample is taken by the ten largest.

Per the germline V gene (reference sequence), GTSNPN is the CDR1 and SVGIG is the CDR2. Trimming removed 4 bases from V and 1 base from J, leaving 16 bases between the germline ends. Spanning cysteine to phenylalanine, the CDR3 consists of 15 amino acids. The kept DNA is CDR3 alone, 45 bases in frame from the first base. The clonotype was recovered from a man under 40 who had recovered from COVID-19. In this chain, TRBV30 is recombined with TRBJ1-1; no D gene can be assigned with confidence. Specimen: PBMCs or T cells enriched from blood (not recorded which). CDR3 loop: CAWTKPRGRNTEAFF. In nucleotides, the sequence is TGTGCCTGGACCAAACCCCGGGGTAGGAACACTGAAGCTTTCTTT.